This passage covers 20 T cell receptor beta chains from one sample sequenced in a study of blood T cell repertoires in COVID-19. The repertoire was sequenced with immunoSEQ multiplex PCR; TCRdb's copy has only in-frame clones and lacks some. Of 95,000 to 150,000 clones in the sample, around 86% were seen once. Input material: peripheral blood. The receptor set was obtained from an elderly man with active or convalescent COVID-19.

The gene calls are TRBV7-3 and TRBJ1-1, with a tentative D call TRBD1 (5 bases). The CDR3 contains 16 residues. V shed 1 base and J shed 5 bases, with 17 bases lying between them. Germline lookup yields CDR1 SGHTA and CDR2 FQGTGA. DNA for the CDR3: TGTGCCAGCAGCTTAATGACCAGGGTAAGAGGAACTGAAGCTTTCTTT. Translating gives CASSLMTRVRGTEAFF. Looking up the rest from reference TRBV7-3 and TRBJ1-1 gives the full variable domain: GAGVSQTPSNKVTEKGKYVELRCDPISGHTALYWYRQSLGQGPEFLIYFQGTGAADDSGLPNDRFFAVRPEGSVSTLKIQRTERGDSAVYLCASSLMTRVRGTEAFFGQGTRLTVV.

CDR3 loop: CVRSLITVRSKPDSNQPQHF. In DNA, the CDR3 is TGTGTCAGAAGCTTAATTACCGTGAGATCAAAGCCCGATAGCAATCAGCCCCAGCATTTT. The rearrangement joins TRBV7-5 to TRBJ1-5. TRBV7-5 is tagged as a pseudogene. This CDR3 spans 20 amino acids.

V gene TRBV18 combines with J gene TRBJ1-2; 8 bases match TRBD1. The V gene's germline CDR1 is KGHSH and CDR2 LQKENI. The J segment lost 3 bases and the V segment lost 8 bases, leaving 5 bases of the junction unmatched. This CDR3 spans 13 amino acids. The CDR3 sequence is CASALDRDYGYTF. The DNA of the CDR3 is TGTGCCAGCGCTTTGGACAGGGACTATGGCTACACCTTC.

The chain joins TRBV5-1 to TRBJ1-1, with D tentatively TRBD1 (6 bases). The CDR3 is made up of 15 amino acids. Trimming shortened V by 2 bases and J by 1 base, and 12 bases separated the two germline ends. In germline, CDR1 is SGHRS, CDR2 YFSETQ. The DNA of the CDR3 is TGCGCCAGCAGCTTTGACAGGCCGAGGAACACTGAAGCTTTCTTT. This gives the protein CASSFDRPRNTEAFF.

The chain combines TRBV5-6 with TRBJ2-5; TRBD1 might be the D (6 bases). Germline-derived CDR1 and CDR2 are SGHDT and YYEEEE. Trimming removed 3 bases at V and 5 bases at J, with 11 bases between. This CDR3 has 13 amino acids. The CDR3 DNA follows: TGTGCCAGCAGCTGGGCTAGGGGGGAGACCCAGTACTTC. Translating it yields CASSWARGETQYF.

The chain combines TRBV20-1 with TRBJ2-1; 8 positions agree with TRBD2. The ends lost 6 bases at V and 8 bases at J; junction bases unmatched: 3. The CDR3 runs to 11 residues. The germline V gene has CDR1 DFQATT and CDR2 SNEGSKA (reference sequence). CDR3 sequence: CSAIAGYEQFF. The CDR3 DNA reads as TGCAGTGCGATAGCGGGATATGAGCAGTTCTTC.

The chain's CDR3 is CASRLGQGNSPLHF. The CDR3 DNA sequence: TGTGCCAGCAGGTTGGGACAGGGCAATTCACCCCTCCACTTT. The V and J genes are TRBV27 and TRBJ1-6; TRBD1 aligns across 9 bases. The CDR3 has 14 amino acids. With V trimmed by 6 bases and J by 7 bases, 4 bases remained unmatched. The germline gives CDR1 MNHEY, CDR2 SMNVEV (reference sequence).

This sequence joins TRBV7-9 and TRBJ2-1; 8 bases align to TRBD1. Germline V lookup: CDR1 SEHNR, CDR2 FQNEAQ (reference sequence). V was pared by 5 bases and J by 6 bases, with 18 bases of the junction left unmatched. The CDR3 is made up of 18 amino acids. The CDR3 is CASSLHLGQGRLANEQFF. The CDR3 DNA follows: TGTGCCAGCAGCCTTCACCTCGGACAGGGCCGTTTAGCCAATGAGCAGTTCTTC.

This clone was seen once. The chain is built from TRBV27 and TRBJ2-5, with 9 nucleotides matching TRBD2. Germline V gene lookup returns CDR1 MNHEY and CDR2 SMNVEV (reference sequence). Trimming removed 1 base from V and 5 bases from J; junction bases left unmatched: 8. CDR3 size: 16 residues. In DNA, the CDR3 is TGTGCCAGCAGTTTATTAGCGGGGGCTGCCGGGGAGACCCAGTACTTC. Translating it yields CASSLLAGAAGETQYF.

The rearrangement uses TRBV5-6 and TRBJ1-2, with D hard to call. The germline V and J ends were trimmed by 4 bases and 5 bases, with 15 bases remaining between them. Germline CDR1 is SGHDT and CDR2 is YYEEEE. The CDR3 totals 14 residues. The CDR3 here is CASSPPWVGYGYTF. CDR3 nucleotide sequence: TGTGCCAGCAGCCCTCCTTGGGTCGGGTATGGCTACACCTTC.

This rearrangement joins TRBV28 to TRBJ1-3; 8 bases line up with TRBD1. V was pared by 2 bases and J by 4 bases, with 4 bases of the junction left unmatched. CDR3 length: 15 amino acids. Germline CDR1 and CDR2: MDHEN and SYDVKM. In DNA form, the CDR3 reads TGTGCCAGCAGTTTACTAGACAGGGGAGGAAACACCATATATTTT. Translating it yields CASSLLDRGGNTIYF. Filled out from reference TRBV28 and TRBJ1-3, the complete variable domain reads DVKVTQSSRYLVKRTGEKVFLECVQDMDHENMFWYRQDPGLGLRLIYFSYDVKMKEKGDIPEGYSVSREKKERFSLILESASTNQTSMYLCASSLLDRGGNTIYFGEGSWLTVV.

The chain combines TRBV21-1 with TRBJ1-5; the D call in the table, TRBD1, was not verified against the DNA. TRBV21-1 is deemed a pseudogene. The CDR3 is 15 residues long. The CDR3: CASSPGTACNQPQHF. CDR3 in DNA: TGTGCCAGCAGCCCGGGGACAGCCTGCAATCAGCCCCAGCATTTT.

The V call is TRBV30, the J call TRBJ1-6; 9 bases agree with TRBD1. J gave up 7 bases and V 3 bases, and 4 bases lay outside the gene matches. The CDR3 has 14 amino acids. The germline V gene encodes CDR1 GTSNPN and CDR2 SVGIG (reference sequence). The CDR3 DNA reads TGTGCCTGGAGGGAGGGACAGGGAAATTCACCCCTCCACTTT. This sequence encodes CAWREGQGNSPLHF.

The chain carries TRBV5-4 and TRBJ2-5, with a tentative D call TRBD2 (6 bases). Germline-derived CDR1 and CDR2 are SGHNT and YYREEE (reference sequence). V lost 4 bases and J lost 4, with 11 bases in between. CDR3 length equals 13 residues. DNA of the CDR3: TGTGCCAGCAGCCGGGCGGGGTCAGAGACCCAGTACTTC. This gives the protein CASSRAGSETQYF.

The J gene is TRBJ1-3, the V gene TRBV4-1, with D unclear. The CDR3 sequence is 14 residues long. The germline V gene encodes CDR1 MGHRA and CDR2 YSYEKL. V was cut by 0 bases and J by 4 bases, with 7 bases left in between. For the CDR3, the DNA is TGCGCCAGCAGCCAAGATCTATGGGGAAACACCATATATTTT. Translation gives CASSQDLWGNTIYF.

This clone was seen more than once but under ten times. J is TRBJ1-3 and V is TRBV24-1; D is undetermined. Germline V gives CDR1 KGHDR, CDR2 SFDVKD. Between the trimmed V and J ends, which lost 6 bases and 0 bases, there was a span of 5 bases. The CDR3 sequence is 13 residues long. The DNA of the CDR3 is TGTGCCACCAGTACGAGCTCTGGAAACACCATATATTTT. Translating gives CATSTSSGNTIYF.

This chain uses TRBV18 with TRBJ1-2; 11 bases are a match to TRBD1. Germline V gives CDR1 KGHSH, CDR2 LQKENI. This CDR3 spans 15 amino acids. The J segment lost 8 bases and the V segment lost 4 bases, leaving 9 bases of the junction unmatched. The CDR3 reads CASSHGGQGAAGYTF. The CDR3 DNA is TGTGCCAGCTCACATGGAGGACAGGGGGCTGCGGGCTACACCTTC.

V gene TRBV3-1 (or the pseudogene TRBV3-2) combines with J gene TRBJ1-1; D is uncertain. The CDR3 spans 12 residues. V lost 1 base, J lost 11 bases, and 11 bases lay in between. Germline assignment: CDR1 LGHDT and CDR2 YNNKEL (reference sequence). Here the CDR3 reads CASSQVPGYAFF. The CDR3 nucleotides read TGTGCCAGCAGCCAAGTCCCCGGGTATGCTTTCTTT.

The CDR3 sequence: CASSLVSGVEQFF. The CDR3 DNA is TGTGCCAGCAGCTTGGTTTCCGGGGTCGAGCAGTTCTTC. The chain uses TRBV5-4 and TRBJ2-1; D is perhaps TRBD2 (5 bases). V was trimmed by 0 bases and J by 10 bases, leaving 11 bases between them. The CDR3 has 13 amino acids. The germline CDR1 and CDR2 sequences are SGHNT and YYREEE (reference sequence).

The J gene is TRBJ2-7, the V gene TRBV2, with TRBD1 as a possible D gene (6 bases). Deletions cut 7 bases from V and 5 bases from J, with 18 bases between. The CDR3 totals 14 residues. The germline CDR1 and CDR2 sequences are SNHLY and FYNNEI. The CDR3 DNA follows: TGTGCCAGCAACGTACCCAGGGGAAAGGACGAGCAGTACTTC. Translated, it gives CASNVPRGKDEQYF.